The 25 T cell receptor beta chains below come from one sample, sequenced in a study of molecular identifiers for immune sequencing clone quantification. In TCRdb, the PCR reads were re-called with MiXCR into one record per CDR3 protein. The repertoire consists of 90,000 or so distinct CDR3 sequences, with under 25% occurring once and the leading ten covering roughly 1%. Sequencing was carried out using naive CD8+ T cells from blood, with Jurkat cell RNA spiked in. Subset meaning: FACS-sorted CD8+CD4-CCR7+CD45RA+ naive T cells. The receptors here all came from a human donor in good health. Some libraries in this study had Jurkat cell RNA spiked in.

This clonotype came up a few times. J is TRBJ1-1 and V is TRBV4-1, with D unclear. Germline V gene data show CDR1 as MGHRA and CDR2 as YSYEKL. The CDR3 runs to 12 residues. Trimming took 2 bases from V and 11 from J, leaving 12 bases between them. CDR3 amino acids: CASSQLEGIAFF. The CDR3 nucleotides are TGCGCCAGCAGCCAATTGGAGGGTATCGCTTTCTTT.

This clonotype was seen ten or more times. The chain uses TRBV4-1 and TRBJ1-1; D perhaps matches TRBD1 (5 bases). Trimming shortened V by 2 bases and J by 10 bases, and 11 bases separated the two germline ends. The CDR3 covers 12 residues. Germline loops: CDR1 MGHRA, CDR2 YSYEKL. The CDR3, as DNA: TGCGCCAGCAGCCAAAGCTCTGGGGGAGCTTTCTTT. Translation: CASSQSSGGAFF.

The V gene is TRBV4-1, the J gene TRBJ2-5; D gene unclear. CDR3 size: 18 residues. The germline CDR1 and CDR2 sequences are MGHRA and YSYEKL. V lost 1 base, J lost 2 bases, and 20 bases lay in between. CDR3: CASSQVFIGSGQQETQYF. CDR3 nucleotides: TGCGCCAGCAGCCAAGTTTTTATTGGTTCGGGTCAGCAAGAGACCCAGTACTTC.

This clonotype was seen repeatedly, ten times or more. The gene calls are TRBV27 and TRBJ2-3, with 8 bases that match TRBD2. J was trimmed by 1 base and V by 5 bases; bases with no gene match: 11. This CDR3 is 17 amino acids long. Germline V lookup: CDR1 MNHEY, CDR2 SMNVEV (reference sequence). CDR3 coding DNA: TGTGCCAGCAGTCCACTCCTTCCAGCGGGGGGCACAGATACGCAGTATTTT. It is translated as CASSPLLPAGGTDTQYF.

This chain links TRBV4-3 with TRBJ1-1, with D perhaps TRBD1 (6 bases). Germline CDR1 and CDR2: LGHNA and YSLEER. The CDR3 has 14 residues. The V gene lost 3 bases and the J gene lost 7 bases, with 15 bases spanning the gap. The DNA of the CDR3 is TGCGCCAGCAGCCAGGACCGGGGGGGGCGTGAAGCTTTCTTT. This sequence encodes CASSQDRGGREAFF.

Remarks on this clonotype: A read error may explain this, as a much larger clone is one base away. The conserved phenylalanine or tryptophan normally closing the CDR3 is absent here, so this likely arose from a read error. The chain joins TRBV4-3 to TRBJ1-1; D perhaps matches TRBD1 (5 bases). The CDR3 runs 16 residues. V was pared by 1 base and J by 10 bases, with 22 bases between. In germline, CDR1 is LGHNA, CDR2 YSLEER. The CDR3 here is CASSQGGDWSFVGAFL. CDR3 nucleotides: TGCGCCAGCAGCCAAGGCGGGGACTGGAGCTTTGTAGGAGCTTTCCTT.

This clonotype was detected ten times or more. The CDR3 region is CSASPGPAHMNTEAFF. For the CDR3, the DNA is TGCAGTGCTAGTCCCGGGCCCGCTCACATGAACACTGAAGCTTTCTTT. The V gene is TRBV20-1, the J gene TRBJ1-1, with D uncertain. Trimming left V 3 bases short and J 0 bases short, with 17 bases between. CDR3 length equals 16 residues. Germline V gene data show CDR1 as DFQATT and CDR2 as SNEGSKA (reference sequence).

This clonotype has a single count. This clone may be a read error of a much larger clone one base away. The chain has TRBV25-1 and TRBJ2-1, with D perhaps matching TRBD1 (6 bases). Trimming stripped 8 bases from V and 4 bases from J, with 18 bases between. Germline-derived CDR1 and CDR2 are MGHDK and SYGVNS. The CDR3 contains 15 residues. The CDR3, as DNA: TGTGCCAGCGGTGGGAGCGAAGGGGGATACAATGAGCAGTTCTTC. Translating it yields CASGGSEGGYNEQFF.

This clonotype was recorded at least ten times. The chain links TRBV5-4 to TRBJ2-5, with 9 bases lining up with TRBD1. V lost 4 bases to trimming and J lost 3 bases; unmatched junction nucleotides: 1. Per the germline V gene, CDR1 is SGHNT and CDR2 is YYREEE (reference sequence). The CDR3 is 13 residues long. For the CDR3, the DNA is TGTGCCAGCAGCGGGGACAGGGAAGAGACCCAGTACTTC. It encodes CASSGDREETQYF.

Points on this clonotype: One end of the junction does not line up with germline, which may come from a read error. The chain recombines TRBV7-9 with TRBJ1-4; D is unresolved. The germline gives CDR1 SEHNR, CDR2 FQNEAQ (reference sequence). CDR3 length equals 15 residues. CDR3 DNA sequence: TGTGCCAGCAGACCGCCCCTCCGGGAGAATGAAAAACGGTTTTTT. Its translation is CASRPPLRENEKRFF.

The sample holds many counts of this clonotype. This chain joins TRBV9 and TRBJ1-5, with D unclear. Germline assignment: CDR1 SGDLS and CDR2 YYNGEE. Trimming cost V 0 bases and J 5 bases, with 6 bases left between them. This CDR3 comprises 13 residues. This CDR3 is CASSVDEYQPQHF. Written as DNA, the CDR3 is TGTGCCAGCAGCGTAGACGAATATCAGCCCCAGCATTTT.

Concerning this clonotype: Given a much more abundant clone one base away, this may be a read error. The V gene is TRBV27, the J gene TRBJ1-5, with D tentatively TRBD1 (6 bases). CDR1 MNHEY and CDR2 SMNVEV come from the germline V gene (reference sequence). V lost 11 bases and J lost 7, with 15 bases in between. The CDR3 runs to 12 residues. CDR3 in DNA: TGTGCCTGCGGAAAAGGGGGACAGCCCCAGCATTTT. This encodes CACGKGGQPQHF.

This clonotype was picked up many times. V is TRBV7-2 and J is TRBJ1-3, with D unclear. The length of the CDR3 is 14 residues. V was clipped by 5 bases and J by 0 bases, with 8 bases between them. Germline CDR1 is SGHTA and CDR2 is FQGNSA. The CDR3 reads CASSPGDSGNTIYF. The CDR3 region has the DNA TGTGCCAGCAGCCCCGGGGACTCTGGAAACACCATATATTTT. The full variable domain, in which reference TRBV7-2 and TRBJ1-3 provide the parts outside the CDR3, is GAGVSQSPSNKVTEKGKDVELRCDPISGHTALYWYRQSLGQGLEFLIYFQGNSAPDKSGLPSDRFSAERTGGSVSTLTIQRTQQEDSAVYLCASSPGDSGNTIYFGEGSWLTVV.

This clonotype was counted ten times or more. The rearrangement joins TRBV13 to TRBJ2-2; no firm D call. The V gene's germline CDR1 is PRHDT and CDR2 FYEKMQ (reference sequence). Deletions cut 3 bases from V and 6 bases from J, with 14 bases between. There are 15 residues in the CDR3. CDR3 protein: CASSFHSGWSGELFF. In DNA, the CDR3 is TGTGCCAGCAGCTTCCATTCGGGTTGGTCCGGGGAGCTGTTTTTT.

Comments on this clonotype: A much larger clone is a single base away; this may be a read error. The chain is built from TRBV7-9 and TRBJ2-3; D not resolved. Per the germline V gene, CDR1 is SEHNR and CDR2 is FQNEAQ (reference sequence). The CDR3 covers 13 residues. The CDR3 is CASSVGLRDTRYF. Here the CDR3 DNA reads TGTGCCAGCAGCGTCGGGTTGAGAGATACGCGGTATTTT. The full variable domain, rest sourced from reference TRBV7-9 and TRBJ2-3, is DTGVSQNPRHKITKRGQNVTFRCDPISEHNRLYWYRQTLGQGPEFLTYFQNEAQLEKSRLLSDRFSAERPKGSFSTLEIQRTEQGDSAMYLCASSVGLRDTRYFGPGTRLTVL.

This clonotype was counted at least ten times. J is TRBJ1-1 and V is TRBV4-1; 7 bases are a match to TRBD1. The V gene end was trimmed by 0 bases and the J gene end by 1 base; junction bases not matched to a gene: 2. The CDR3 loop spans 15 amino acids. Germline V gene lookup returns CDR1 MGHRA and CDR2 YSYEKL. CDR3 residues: CASSQEGQPNTEAFF. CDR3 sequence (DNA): TGCGCCAGCAGCCAAGAGGGACAGCCGAACACTGAAGCTTTCTTT.

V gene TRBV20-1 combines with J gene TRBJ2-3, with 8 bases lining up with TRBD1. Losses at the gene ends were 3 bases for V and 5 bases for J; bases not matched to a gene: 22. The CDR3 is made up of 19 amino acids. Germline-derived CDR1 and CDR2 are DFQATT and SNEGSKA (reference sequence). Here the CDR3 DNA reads TGCAGTGCTAGGGGTGGAAACTGGGACAGGCTAGATCTGGGAGATACGCAGTATTTT. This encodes CSARGGNWDRLDLGDTQYF.

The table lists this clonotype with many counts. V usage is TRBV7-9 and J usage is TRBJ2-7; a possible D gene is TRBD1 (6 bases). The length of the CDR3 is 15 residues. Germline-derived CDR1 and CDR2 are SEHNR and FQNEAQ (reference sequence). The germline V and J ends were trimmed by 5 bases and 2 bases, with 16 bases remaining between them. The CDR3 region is CASSLPDRNPYEQYF. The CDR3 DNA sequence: TGTGCCAGCAGCCTCCCGGACAGAAACCCCTACGAGCAGTACTTC.

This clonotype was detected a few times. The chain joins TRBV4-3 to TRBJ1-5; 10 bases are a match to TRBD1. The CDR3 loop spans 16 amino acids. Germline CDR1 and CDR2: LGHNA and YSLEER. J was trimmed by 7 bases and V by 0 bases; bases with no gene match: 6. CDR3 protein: CASSQDPWTGGQPQHF. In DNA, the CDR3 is TGCGCCAGCAGCCAAGATCCCTGGACAGGGGGGCAGCCCCAGCATTTT.

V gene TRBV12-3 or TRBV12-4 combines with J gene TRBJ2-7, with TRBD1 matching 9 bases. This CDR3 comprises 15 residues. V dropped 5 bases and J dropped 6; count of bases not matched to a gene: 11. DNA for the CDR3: TGTGCCAGCAGTCTAGAGGCACAGGGGGCCCGCGAGCAGTACTTC. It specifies CASSLEAQGAREQYF.

In DNA, the CDR3 is TGTGCCAGCAGTCCCTCAACTAATGAAAAACTGTTTTTT. It is translated as CASSPSTNEKLFF. The rearrangement links TRBV27 to TRBJ1-4; D ambiguous. CDR3 length equals 13 residues. Looked up from germline, CDR1 is MNHEY and CDR2 is SMNVEV (reference sequence). V was shortened by 5 bases and J by 0 bases, with 4 bases between the two germline ends.

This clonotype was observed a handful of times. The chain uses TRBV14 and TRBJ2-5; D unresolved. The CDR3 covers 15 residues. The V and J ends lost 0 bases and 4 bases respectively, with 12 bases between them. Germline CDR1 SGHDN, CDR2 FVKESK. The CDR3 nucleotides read TGTGCCAGCAGCCAAGATAGGTGGCGAGGAGAGACCCAGTACTTC. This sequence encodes CASSQDRWRGETQYF.

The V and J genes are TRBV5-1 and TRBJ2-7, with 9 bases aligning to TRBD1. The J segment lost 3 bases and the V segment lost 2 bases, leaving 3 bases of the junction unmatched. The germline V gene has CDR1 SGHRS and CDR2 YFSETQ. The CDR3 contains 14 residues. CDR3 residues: CASSFLDRGYEQYF. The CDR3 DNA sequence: TGCGCCAGCAGCTTCTTGGACAGGGGCTACGAGCAGTACTTC.

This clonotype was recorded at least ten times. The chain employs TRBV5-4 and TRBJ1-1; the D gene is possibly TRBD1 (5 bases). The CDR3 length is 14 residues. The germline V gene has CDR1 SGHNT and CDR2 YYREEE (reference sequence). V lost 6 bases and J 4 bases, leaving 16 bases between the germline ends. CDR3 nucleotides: TGTGCCAGCATCATGCTCGGGGGGTCCACTGAAGCTTTCTTT. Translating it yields CASIMLGGSTEAFF.

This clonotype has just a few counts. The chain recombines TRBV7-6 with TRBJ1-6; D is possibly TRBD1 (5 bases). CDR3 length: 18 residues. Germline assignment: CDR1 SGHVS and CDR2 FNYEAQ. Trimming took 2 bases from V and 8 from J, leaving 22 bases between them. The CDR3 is CASSLPVNSQGVDSPLHF. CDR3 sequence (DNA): TGTGCCAGCAGCTTACCCGTAAACTCCCAGGGAGTGGATTCACCCCTCCACTTT. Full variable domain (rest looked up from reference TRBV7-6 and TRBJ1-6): GAGVSQSPRYKVTKRGQDVALRCDPISGHVSLYWYRQALGQGPEFLTYFNYEAQQDKSGLPNDRFSAERPEGSISTLTIQRTEQRDSAMYRCASSLPVNSQGVDSPLHFGNGTRLTVT.